This T cell receptor (beta chain) was documented in a study of T cell responses to AZD1222 COVID-19 vaccine. About this clone: The germline gene is not matched at one end of the junction; a read error may be the cause.

This table comes from immunoSEQ multiplex PCR, and its TCRdb copy is limited to in-frame clones, with some not included. The repertoire consists of 140,000 to 150,000 clones, with approximately 90% occurring once and the leading ten covering less than 2%. Source: peripheral blood, taken 28 days after the second AZD1222 dose. This clonotype originated in an adult who received the AZD1222 COVID-19 vaccine.

CDR3 loop: CASSLALSGNNEQFF. CDR3 DNA sequence: TGTGCTAGCAGCTTAGCCTTGAGCGGTAACAATGAGCAGTTCTTC. This chain joins TRBV7-7 and TRBJ2-1; a possible D gene is TRBD2 (5 bases). Looked up from germline, CDR1 is SSHAT and CDR2 is FNYEAQ (reference sequence). CDR3 length: 15 residues.